This is a list of T cell receptor beta chains from one sample in a study of OX40 agonist ivuxolimab in advanced cancers. Produced via immunoSEQ multiplex PCR; TCRdb's table is partial and in-frame only. Found here are roughly 49,000 clones, around nine tenths of them singletons; the top ten hold 9% to 12%. The sequences come from CD4+ or CD8+ T cells sorted from blood, collected in a trial of the OX40 agonist ivuxolimab. These receptors were obtained from an adult with an advanced solid tumor such as melanoma, head and neck, liver or kidney cancer. Each CDR3 is given with its conserved first and last residue. A D gene is named only where the DNA matches it firmly. Clone sizes are given selectively: once, few, many, or a class where the clone is expanded.

j_call d_call clone_size v_call cdr3_aa cdr3_nt
TRBJ1-6 NA NA TRBV9 CASSPRGDLANSPLHF TGTGCCAGCAGCCCCCGTGGGGACCTGGCAAATTCACCCCTCCACTTT
TRBJ2-2 TRBD1 NA TRBV7-8 CASSSGDRGPGELFF TGTGCCAGCAGCTCCGGTGACAGGGGCCCCGGGGAGCTGTTTTTT
TRBJ1-2 NA NA TRBV27 CASRSMGGNFNYGYTF TGTGCCAGCAGATCAATGGGAGGTAATTTTAACTATGGCTACACCTTC
TRBJ1-1 NA NA TRBV19 CASSIGGPAFF TGTGCCAGTAGTATTGGGGGGCCAGCTTTCTTT
TRBJ2-1 NA NA TRBV5-5 CASSFTDEQFF TGTGCCAGCAGCTTCACGGATGAGCAGTTCTTC
TRBJ1-1 NA NA TRBV27 CASSPTGGRWNTEAFF TGTGCCAGCAGCCCCACAGGCGGGAGATGGAACACTGAAGCTTTCTTT
TRBJ2-3 NA once TRBV7-6 CASSLGVTDTQYF TGTGCCAGCAGCTTAGGTGTCACAGATACGCAGTATTTT
TRBJ1-1 NA NA TRBV6-6 CASSSTGNTEAFF TGTGCCAGCAGTTCTACAGGGAACACTGAAGCTTTCTTT
TRBJ2-2 NA NA TRBV14 CASSPPPGTPVAGELFF TGTGCCAGCAGCCCACCTCCGGGGACCCCGGTCGCCGGGGAGCTGTTTTTT
TRBJ2-7 NA NA TRBV6-5 CASSLTGLLRNEQYF TGTGCCAGCAGTCTAACTGGACTCCTCCGGAACGAGCAGTACTTC
TRBJ2-1 NA NA TRBV4-1 CASSLPGRWTPLGNEQFF TGCGCCAGCAGCCTCCCGGGACGGTGGACCCCCTTGGGGAATGAGCAGTTCTTC
TRBJ1-5 TRBD1 NA TRBV27 CASSDGTGEGPYSNQPQHF TGTGCCAGCAGTGACGGGACAGGGGAGGGTCCTTATAGCAATCAGCCCCAGCATTTT
TRBJ2-1 NA NA TRBV7-2 CASSLGAGFDEQFF TGTGCCAGCAGCTTAGGAGCAGGGTTTGATGAGCAGTTCTTC
TRBJ1-2 NA NA TRBV11-2 CASSLEARGYGYTF TGTGCCAGCAGCTTAGAGGCCAGAGGGTATGGCTACACCTTC
TRBJ2-7 TRBD1 NA TRBV4-1 CASSQGQGAYEQYF TGCGCCAGCAGCCAAGGACAGGGAGCCTACGAGCAGTACTTC
TRBJ2-7 NA once TRBV7-9 CASSPPTGYEQYF TGTGCCAGCAGCCCCCCGACAGGTTACGAGCAGTACTTC
TRBJ1-2 NA NA TRBV6-6 CASGYEATYGYTF TGTGCCAGCGGCTATGAGGCAACCTATGGCTACACCTTC
TRBJ2-1 NA medium-sized TRBV19 CASSIMGEHYNEQFF TGTGCCAGTAGTATTATGGGGGAACACTACAATGAGCAGTTCTTC
TRBJ2-3 TRBD2 NA TRBV19 CASSMIAGVLDTQYF TGTGCCAGTAGTATGATAGCGGGAGTATTAGATACGCAGTATTTT
TRBJ1-2 TRBD1 NA TRBV25-1 CASSYQTGTGTYGYTF TGTGCCAGCAGTTATCAAACCGGGACAGGCACCTATGGCTACACCTTC
TRBJ2-7 NA once TRBV5-6 CASRLGSGYEQYF TGTGCCAGCAGGCTAGGATCTGGCTACGAGCAGTACTTC
TRBJ1-1 NA NA TRBV7-9 CASSLPNSEAFF TGTGCCAGCAGCTTACCCAACAGTGAAGCTTTCTTT
TRBJ2-7 NA NA TRBV29-1 CSVEQTDYEQYF TGCAGCGTAGAACAGACCGACTACGAGCAGTACTTC
TRBJ1-6 NA once TRBV27 CASSLSLFYLRTENSPLHF TGTGCCAGCAGTTTATCGCTCTTTTATTTGCGGACGGAGAATTCACCCCTCCACTTT
TRBJ1-6 NA many TRBV2 CASSRTRGENSPLHF TGTGCCAGCAGTAGAACGCGGGGTGAGAATTCACCCCTCCACTTT
TRBJ1-1 NA NA TRBV9 CASSVNGADEAFF TGTGCCAGCAGCGTAAACGGGGCAGATGAAGCTTTCTTT
TRBJ2-3 TRBD1 NA TRBV6-9 CASSYRGRGTDTQYF TGTGCCAGCAGTTACAGGGGGCGTGGAACAGATACGCAGTATTTT
TRBJ2-3 TRBD1 NA TRBV7-9 CASSSRTGNTDTQYF TGTGCCAGCAGCTCCCGGACAGGGAACACAGATACGCAGTATTTT
TRBJ1-6 NA few TRBV6-5 CASRPDNSPLHF TGTGCCAGCAGACCTGATAATTCACCCCTCCACTTT
TRBJ2-3 NA NA TRBV7-2 CASSPHGLAQSTDTQYF TGTGCCAGCAGCCCGCACGGCTTAGCCCAGAGCACAGATACGCAGTATTTT
TRBJ1-5 TRBD1 NA TRBV28 CASRMTGGSNQPQHF TGTGCCAGCAGAATGACAGGGGGTAGCAATCAGCCCCAGCATTTT
TRBJ1-5 NA NA TRBV18 CASSPVPGVRDPKNQPQHF TGTGCCAGCTCACCGGTCCCAGGAGTCCGGGACCCCAAAAATCAGCCCCAGCATTTT
TRBJ2-7 NA NA TRBV9 CASSETGTSYEQYF TGTGCCAGCAGCGAGACGGGCACATCCTACGAGCAGTACTTC
TRBJ2-3 TRBD2 NA TRBV12-5 CASGLPLAASTDTQYF TGTGCTAGTGGTTTGCCACTAGCGGCTAGCACAGATACGCAGTATTTT
TRBJ1-2 NA NA TRBV6-5 CASSPLGDQLWLTF TGTGCCAGCAGTCCACTCGGGGATCAACTATGGTTGACCTTC
TRBJ2-5 TRBD2 NA TRBV10-3 CAISATSGVSETQYF TGTGCCATCAGTGCGACTAGCGGGGTTTCGGAGACCCAGTACTTC
TRBJ1-5 NA NA TRBV30 CAWSGLGNSAVWNQPQHF TGTGCCTGGAGTGGTTTGGGGAATTCGGCGGTTTGGAATCAGCCCCAGCATTTT
TRBJ2-1 NA medium-sized TRBV27 CASREGSSYNEQFF TGTGCCAGCAGGGAGGGGAGCTCCTACAATGAGCAGTTCTTC
TRBJ2-2 NA NA TRBV19 CASSILARTNTGELFF TGTGCCAGTAGTATACTAGCGAGAACGAACACCGGGGAGCTGTTTTTT
TRBJ1-1 TRBD1 NA TRBV7-9 CASSSMGTGQRAFF TGTGCCAGCAGCTCGATGGGGACAGGTCAGCGAGCTTTCTTT
TRBJ2-3 NA once TRBV4-3 CASSQDPTEVGTDTQYF TGCGCCAGCAGCCAAGATCCCACCGAGGTGGGCACAGATACGCAGTATTTT
TRBJ1-6 TRBD1 few TRBV25-1 CASSEYRGDNSPLHF TGTGCCAGCAGTGAATACAGGGGGGATAATTCACCCCTCCACTTT
TRBJ2-7 TRBD1 NA TRBV4-2 CASSQGGQSYEQYF TGTGCCAGCAGCCAAGGGGGACAGTCCTACGAGCAGTACTTC
TRBJ2-7 TRBD1 NA TRBV27 CASSPGQGVGEQYF TGTGCCAGCAGTCCGGGACAGGGGGTGGGGGAGCAGTACTTC
TRBJ1-2 NA NA TRBV6-5 CASSYSGVSGYTF TGTGCCAGCAGTTACTCGGGGGTGAGCGGCTACACCTTC
TRBJ1-4 TRBD1 NA TRBV6-5 CASGGTGSDEKLFF TGTGCCAGCGGAGGGACAGGGTCTGATGAAAAACTGTTTTTT